This T cell receptor beta chain was recorded in a study of T cell responses to AZD1222 COVID-19 vaccine. Study results and limitations: Increased Spike-specific TCR breadth and depth were observed after two AZD1222 doses. At baseline, seropositivity was found in only a handful of AZD1222 recipients. The study sampled repertoires only after the peak T cell response. Nearly half of the spike-specific TCRs reportedly recognize variant regions that carry no mutations.

Sequencing was performed with immunoSEQ multiplex PCR; in TCRdb, only in-frame clones are kept and a portion is missing. The data show around 120,000 clones, around nine tenths seen once. On this clone itself: Its antigen is unidentified.

Germline-derived CDR1 and CDR2 are SEHNR and FQNEAQ (reference sequence). This CDR3 spans 14 amino acids. V was pared by 7 bases and J by 4 bases, with 9 bases of the junction left unmatched. This chain joins TRBV7-9 and TRBJ2-7; 8 nucleotides line up with TRBD2. The TCR comes from an adult in good health. Sequencing used peripheral blood, obtained on day 0 of AZD1222 vaccination. CDR3 in DNA: TGTGCCAGCACCAAGGCGGGGGGCGGGTACGAGCAGTACTTC. Translation: CASTKAGGGYEQYF. The whole variable domain, remainder taken from reference TRBV7-9 and TRBJ2-7, is DTGVSQNPRHKITKRGQNVTFRCDPISEHNRLYWYRQTLGQGPEFLTYFQNEAQLEKSRLLSDRFSAERPKGSFSTLEIQRTEQGDSAMYLCASTKAGGGYEQYFGPGTRLTVT.